The 26 T cell receptor beta chains listed next were all sequenced from one sample in a study of blood T cells in healthy people across ages. PCR was performed a second time for about 7 to 12 cycles using a sample-barcoded 5' primer and a J-beta primer mix. From the 5' RACE reads, TCRdb called clonotypes with MiXCR, one entry per CDR3 protein. The table includes hundreds of thousands of distinct CDR3 sequences, roughly 25% detected once. This same sample was also taken into another study, of T cells of mothers and their children.

Source material: blood. The receptors stem from a boy aged 10-17 years in good health.

The rearrangement joins TRBV20-1 to TRBJ2-5; D unresolved. This CDR3 spans 13 amino acids. CDR1 and CDR2 from the germline V gene are DFQATT and SNEGSKA (reference sequence). V was cut by 6 bases and J by 0 bases, with 11 bases left in between. CDR3 DNA sequence: TGCAGTGCCACCTTACCATACCAAGAGACCCAGTACTTC. Translated: CSATLPYQETQYF.

The rearrangement uses TRBV11-2 and TRBJ2-5; maybe TRBD1 (6 bases). The germline V and J ends were trimmed by 0 bases and 5 bases, with 13 bases remaining between them. The CDR3 extends over 15 amino acids. The V gene's germline CDR1 is SGHAT and CDR2 FQNNGV. CDR3 sequence reads: CASSLDPRGWETQYF. The DNA for the CDR3 is TGTGCCAGCAGCTTAGATCCTAGGGGGTGGGAGACCCAGTACTTC.

V usage is TRBV19 and J usage is TRBJ2-3; 10 bases agree with TRBD2. V lost 3 bases and J lost 1; bases outside the gene matches: 1. The CDR3 runs 15 residues. Germline-derived CDR1 and CDR2 are LNHDA and SQIVND (reference sequence). DNA for the CDR3: TGTGCCAGTAGTATCGGACTAGCGGGCACAGATACGCAGTATTTT. Encoded protein: CASSIGLAGTDTQYF.

The V call is TRBV11-3, the J call TRBJ2-7, with TRBD1 as a possible D gene (6 bases). Trimming shortened V by 4 bases and J by 0 bases, and 13 bases separated the two germline ends. Germline V CDR1 and CDR2: SGHNT, YENEEA. The CDR3 contains 15 residues. This chain's CDR3 is CASSSGEWDSYEQYF. CDR3 sequence (DNA): TGTGCCAGCAGCTCAGGGGAGTGGGACTCCTACGAGCAGTACTTC.

This clonotype was seen a few times. The chain couples TRBV7-9 to TRBJ2-5; D is perhaps TRBD2 (6 bases). CDR1 is SEHNR and CDR2 is FQNEAQ in the germline V gene (reference sequence). With 7 bases removed from V and 5 bases from J, the gap between germline ends came to 14 bases. The CDR3 spans 13 residues. In DNA, the CDR3 is TGTGCCAGCAAAATGGACGGAGGGGAGACCCAGTACTTC. Translated, it gives CASKMDGGETQYF.

This clonotype came up a few times. V and J are TRBV4-2 and TRBJ2-5; possible D gene TRBD2, 6 bases. V shed 8 bases and J shed 2 bases, with 18 bases lying between them. The CDR3 runs 15 residues. The germline gives CDR1 LGHNA, CDR2 YNFKEQ. In DNA form, the CDR3 reads TGTGCCAGCCGGCATTCCCGGGACTTTCAAGAGACCCAGTACTTC. Protein product: CASRHSRDFQETQYF.

In its sample, this clonotype was seen a few times. The genes are TRBV29-1 and TRBJ2-3; D gene unclear. The germline V gene has CDR1 SQVTM and CDR2 ANQGSEA. The V and J ends lost 3 bases and 7 bases respectively, with 5 bases between them. This CDR3 spans 10 amino acids. CDR3 bases: TGCAGCGTTGATGGGCATACGCAGTATTTT. Translating it yields CSVDGHTQYF.

This clonotype was seen a few times. The CDR3 spells CASSVRQGGTGELFF. CDR3 sequence (DNA): TGCGCCAGCAGTGTTCGACAGGGGGGGACCGGGGAGCTGTTTTTT. J is TRBJ2-2 and V is TRBV5-1, with 9 bases that match TRBD1. The CDR3 loop spans 15 amino acids. Germline values: CDR1 SGHRS, CDR2 YFSETQ. V dropped 5 bases and J dropped 5; count of bases not matched to a gene: 7.

The chain combines TRBV7-9 with TRBJ2-5; D gene ambiguous. The J call could be wrong; TRBJ2-1 is a better fit for the DNA end. The CDR3 is 13 residues long. CDR1 and CDR2 from the germline V gene are SEHNR and FQNEAQ (reference sequence). CDR3 in DNA: TGTGCCAGCAGCTTAGCATGGTCCAATGAGCAGTTCTTC. It codes for CASSLAWSNEQFF.

Only a few counts were recorded for this clonotype. V and J are TRBV2 and TRBJ1-2, with 8 bases aligning to TRBD1. In germline, CDR1 is SNHLY, CDR2 FYNNEI. The V gene end was trimmed by 4 bases and the J gene end by 6 bases; junction bases not matched to a gene: 7. The CDR3 is 14 residues long. CDR3 sequence reads: CASSVAGGWDGYTF. CDR3 sequence (DNA): TGTGCCAGCAGTGTTGCAGGGGGCTGGGATGGCTACACCTTC.

This chain links TRBV27 with TRBJ1-1; 8 bases map to TRBD1. J gave up 1 base and V 4 bases, and 2 bases lay outside the gene matches. The germline gives CDR1 MNHEY, CDR2 SMNVEV (reference sequence). This CDR3 is built from 14 residues. The CDR3, as DNA: TGTGCCAGCAGTTATGACAGGGGGAACACTGAAGCTTTCTTT. The encoded protein is CASSYDRGNTEAFF.

The rearrangement joins TRBV12-5 to TRBJ2-5, with D perhaps TRBD2 (6 bases). The CDR3 runs to 15 residues. The ends were cut back, 4 bases at V and 2 bases at J, with 14 bases in the middle. CDR1 and CDR2 from the germline V gene are LGHNT and FRNRAP. In DNA, the CDR3 is TGTGCTAGTGGTTCCCCGGGGGACCCACAAGAGACCCAGTACTTC. Amino acid sequence: CASGSPGDPQETQYF.

The table lists this clonotype with a count of one. This chain connects TRBV12-3 or TRBV12-4 to TRBJ1-5; TRBD1 might be the D (5 bases). The V and J ends lost 3 bases and 4 bases respectively, with 10 bases between them. CDR3 length equals 14 residues. This CDR3 reads CASSFIGENQPQHF. The DNA of the CDR3 is TGTGCCAGCAGTTTCATAGGGGAGAATCAGCCCCAGCATTTT.

This chain links TRBV7-9 with TRBJ1-2; 7 nucleotides line up with TRBD1. In germline, CDR1 is SEHNR, CDR2 FQNEAQ (reference sequence). The CDR3 is 16 amino acids. Losses at the gene ends were 6 bases for V and 1 base for J; bases not matched to a gene: 11. The CDR3 sequence: CASSDFPGQSNYGYTF. In nucleotides, the CDR3 is TGTGCCAGCAGTGATTTTCCGGGACAGAGTAACTATGGCTACACCTTC.

J is TRBJ2-7 and V is TRBV4-1, with no clear D. The V end lost 5 bases, the J end lost 3 bases, and 11 bases lay between the germline ends. The germline V gene has CDR1 MGHRA and CDR2 YSYEKL. This CDR3 is built from 13 residues. CDR3 region: CASSFYRIYEQYF. CDR3 sequence (DNA): TGCGCCAGCAGCTTTTACAGAATCTACGAGCAGTACTTC.

The V and J genes are TRBV27 and TRBJ2-5; the match to TRBD2 covers 8 bases. With the DNA end fitting TRBJ2-7 better, the J assignment may be wrong. The CDR3 is made up of 13 amino acids. From germline, CDR1 is MNHEY and CDR2 SMNVEV (reference sequence). CDR3: CASSPSGWSEQYF. The DNA for the CDR3 is TGTGCCAGCAGTCCTAGCGGGTGGAGCGAGCAGTACTTC.

This clonotype was seen once. V and J are TRBV12-3 or TRBV12-4 and TRBJ1-4, with a possible D match to TRBD1 (5 bases). Between the trimmed V and J ends, which lost 5 bases and 5 bases, there was a span of 30 bases. The CDR3 covers 20 residues. CDR3 protein: CASSTPVGSGQGWVNEKLFF. The CDR3 DNA reads as TGTGCCAGCAGTACCCCGGTGGGATCCGGGCAGGGATGGGTCAATGAAAAACTGTTTTTT.

In this sample, this clonotype turned up a few times. V is TRBV2 and J is TRBJ2-7, with TRBD2 identical over 10 bases. The CDR3 contains 14 residues. V shed 7 bases, J shed 6 bases, and the junction held 9 bases outside the gene matches. Germline values: CDR1 SNHLY, CDR2 FYNNEI. CDR3 sequence reads: CASISPSGSSEQYF. The CDR3 bases are TGTGCCAGCATATCTCCTAGCGGGAGTTCCGAGCAGTACTTC.

This sequence joins TRBV7-9 and TRBJ2-5; D may correspond to TRBD1 or TRBD2 (6 bases each). CDR3 length equals 14 residues. Germline CDR1 and CDR2: SEHNR and FQNEAQ (reference sequence). The V and J ends lost 5 bases and 3 bases respectively, with 13 bases between them. CDR3 sequence reads: CASSRMGGEETQYF. In nucleotides, the CDR3 is TGTGCCAGCAGCCGAATGGGGGGCGAAGAGACCCAGTACTTC.

This clonotype has more than one count but fewer than ten. The chain combines TRBV12-3 or TRBV12-4 with TRBJ2-3; D is ambiguous. V dropped 7 bases and J dropped 4 bases, with 9 bases sitting between them. The CDR3 runs 12 residues. The CDR3 nucleotides read TGTGCCAGCACCCCGGTTGCAGATACGCAGTATTTT. It encodes CASTPVADTQYF.

This chain joins TRBV25-1 and TRBJ1-2; unclear D gene. V was shortened by 3 bases and J by 8 bases, with 13 bases between the two germline ends. Germline V gene data show CDR1 as MGHDK and CDR2 as SYGVNS. This CDR3 has 13 amino acids. The CDR3 protein is CASSDRTRVGYTF. The CDR3 DNA reads as TGTGCCAGCAGTGACAGGACCAGAGTAGGCTACACCTTC.

The chain combines TRBV28 with TRBJ2-5; unclear D gene. The CDR3 extends over 16 amino acids. Germline V gene data show CDR1 as MDHEN and CDR2 as SYDVKM. Trimming took 3 bases from V and 1 from J, leaving 15 bases between them. CDR3 nucleotide sequence: TGTGCCAGCAGTTTCCCCGCCGCCCCTACCCAAGAGACCCAGTACTTC. Translating it yields CASSFPAAPTQETQYF. Filled out from reference TRBV28 and TRBJ2-5, the complete variable domain reads DVKVTQSSRYLVKRTGEKVFLECVQDMDHENMFWYRQDPGLGLRLIYFSYDVKMKEKGDIPEGYSVSREKKERFSLILESASTNQTSMYLCASSFPAAPTQETQYFGPGTRLLVL.

CDR3 amino acids: CSVEALLAGSGTQYF. The CDR3 DNA reads TGCAGCGTTGAAGCCCTACTAGCGGGGTCGGGGACCCAGTACTTC. The chain is built from TRBV29-1 and TRBJ2-5; 10 nucleotides match TRBD2. V lost 1 base and J lost 7; bases outside the gene matches: 9. CDR1 and CDR2 from the germline V gene are SQVTM and ANQGSEA. The CDR3 consists of 15 residues.

There are a few counts of this clonotype. V and J are TRBV4-2 and TRBJ2-3; D not resolved. The CDR3 is made up of 15 amino acids. V gave up 0 bases and J gave up 0 bases, with 7 bases separating them. CDR1 is LGHNA, CDR2 YNFKEQ, per germline. The CDR3 DNA reads TGTGCCAGCAGCCAAGAATGGGTGAGCACAGATACGCAGTATTTT. The encoded protein is CASSQEWVSTDTQYF.

The chain couples TRBV12-3 or TRBV12-4 to TRBJ1-1; D may be TRBD1 (5 bases). V lost 5 bases and J lost 5, with 12 bases in between. The CDR3 has 13 residues. The CDR3 sequence is CASSEGDTTEAFF. For the CDR3, the DNA is TGTGCCAGCAGTGAAGGGGATACGACTGAAGCTTTCTTT.

The table lists this clonotype with a few counts. The rearrangement joins TRBV29-1 to TRBJ2-5; 7 bases agree with TRBD2. Per germline, CDR1 SQVTM and CDR2 ANQGSEA. This CDR3 has 10 residues. The V and J ends lost 1 base and 10 bases, in that order; junction bases with no gene match: 0. The CDR3 DNA follows: TGCAGCGTTGAAGCTAGCGGCCAGTACTTC. Translating gives CSVEASGQYF.